The clone carrying this T cell receptor beta chain has a single count. From germline, CDR1 is SNHLY and CDR2 FYNNEI. J was trimmed by 5 bases and V by 2 bases; bases with no gene match: 4. The CDR3 length is 14 residues. This sample is drawn from a study of CD8+CD57+ T cells in acquired aplastic anemia. Researchers used genomic DNA as the template to profile TCR beta VDJ and CDR3. TCRdb reprocessed the reads via MiXCR and lists one record per CDR3 protein. The sample consists of 150,000 to 200,000 distinct CDR3 sequences, 55% to 75% of them appearing once. The V gene is TRBV2, the J gene TRBJ2-7; TRBD1 matches at 9 bases. This TCR was recovered from a human donor in good health. Sequenced: sorted CD4+, CD8+, or CD8+CD57+ T cells (not recorded which) from PBMCs. The CDR3 region is CASSETTGGNEQYF. CDR3 bases: TGTGCCAGCAGTGAAACGACAGGGGGTAACGAGCAGTACTTC.